Below, 23 T cell receptor beta chains from the same sample are listed, as sequenced in a study of T cell responses to AZD1222 COVID-19 vaccine. TCRdb keeps only in-frame clones here, not all; method: immunoSEQ multiplex PCR. The repertoire holds 53,000 or so clones, with more than 80% as singletons. The source material was peripheral blood, sampled on day 0 of MenACWY control vaccination. The receptors here all came from an adult in good health.

The chain joins TRBV2 to TRBJ1-5, with D perhaps matching TRBD1 (6 bases). This CDR3 has 14 residues. The ends were cut back, 6 bases at V and 4 bases at J, with 13 bases in the middle. Germline V gene lookup returns CDR1 SNHLY and CDR2 FYNNEI. CDR3 residues: CASSDGQRNQPQHF. CDR3 nucleotides: TGTGCCAGCAGCGACGGACAGAGAAATCAGCCCCAGCATTTT.

This clone has only a few counts. V is TRBV2 and J is TRBJ2-1; a weak D match, TRBD2 (7 bases). V gave up 6 bases and J gave up 0 bases, with 18 bases separating them. Per germline, CDR1 SNHLY and CDR2 FYNNEI. The CDR3 is 17 residues long. CDR3 nucleotide sequence: TGTGCCAGCAGAGCACTCAGGGGAGGGGGCTCCTACAATGAGCAGTTCTTC. Encoded protein: CASRALRGGGSYNEQFF.

V gene TRBV28 combines with J gene TRBJ2-3; weak D call: TRBD1 (6 bases). Deletions cut 5 bases from V and 6 bases from J, with 18 bases between. Germline CDR1 is MDHEN and CDR2 is SYDVKM. This CDR3 comprises 15 residues. As DNA, the CDR3 is TGTGCCAGCAGTCCGGACAGCCCAAGAGCGGATACGCAGTATTTT. Amino acid sequence: CASSPDSPRADTQYF.

This chain connects TRBV4-2 to TRBJ1-1, with 10 bases aligning to TRBD1. Germline-derived CDR1 and CDR2 are LGHNA and YNFKEQ. J was trimmed by 0 bases and V by 4 bases; bases with no gene match: 5. The CDR3 extends over 16 amino acids. The chain's CDR3 is CASSLGQGGMNTEAFF. As DNA, the CDR3 is TGTGCCAGCAGCCTCGGACAGGGGGGAATGAACACTGAAGCTTTCTTT.

The chain links TRBV6-9 to TRBJ1-5; 8 bases line up with TRBD1. The CDR3 runs to 15 residues. CDR1 is MNHGY and CDR2 is SVAAGI in the germline V gene. Losses at the gene ends were 0 bases for V and 7 bases for J; bases not matched to a gene: 5. The CDR3 here is CASSYSRGRGQPQHF. The CDR3 DNA is TGTGCCAGCAGTTATTCCAGGGGGCGCGGCCAGCCCCAGCATTTT.

The chain is built from TRBV4-1 and TRBJ1-1; 10 bases line up with TRBD1. Germline V lookup: CDR1 MGHRA, CDR2 YSYEKL. V lost 3 bases to trimming and J lost 5 bases; unmatched junction nucleotides: 6. This CDR3 comprises 15 residues. The CDR3 loop reads CASSHSPGQGTEAFF. As DNA, the CDR3 is TGCGCCAGCAGCCACTCGCCGGGACAGGGGACTGAAGCTTTCTTT.

This clone was counted once. The chain's CDR3 is CASSRIPLATSYEQYF. The CDR3 coding sequence is TGTGCCAGTAGTAGAATCCCCCTCGCAACTTCCTACGAGCAGTACTTC. V and J are TRBV19 and TRBJ2-7; no clear D gene. This CDR3 comprises 16 residues. V was pared by 4 bases and J by 1 base, with 17 bases between. Germline assignment: CDR1 LNHDA and CDR2 SQIVND (reference sequence).

The chain employs TRBV6-5 and TRBJ1-6; TRBD1 matches 9 bases. V gave up 2 bases and J gave up 7 bases; unmatched junction bases: 3. Per germline, CDR1 MNHEY and CDR2 SVGAGI. The CDR3 spans 15 residues. The CDR3 coding sequence is TGTGCCAGCAGTTACGGGACAGGGCTGAATTCACCCCTCCACTTT. It is translated as CASSYGTGLNSPLHF.

The sample holds a few counts of this clone. The chain employs TRBV4-1 and TRBJ2-1; D might be TRBD2 (6 bases). Germline CDR1 reads MGHRA; CDR2 reads YSYEKL. The CDR3 spans 18 residues. Trimming pared 4 bases from V and 6 bases from J, leaving 25 bases between. The CDR3, as DNA: TGCGCCAGCAGCCCCTTTCAAGTAACTGGGAGGAGAGCCAATGAGCAGTTCTTC. Protein: CASSPFQVTGRRANEQFF.

The rearrangement links TRBV28 to TRBJ1-2; no firm D call. The CDR3 totals 11 residues. From germline, CDR1 is MDHEN and CDR2 SYDVKM. V was shortened by 8 bases and J by 2 bases, with 6 bases between the two germline ends. The CDR3 here is CASASNYGYTF. DNA for the CDR3: TGTGCCAGCGCTTCCAACTATGGCTACACCTTC.

This clone was counted only a few times. The rearrangement links TRBV9 to TRBJ2-1, with 9 bases aligning to TRBD1. The germline V gene has CDR1 SGDLS and CDR2 YYNGEE. This CDR3 spans 19 amino acids. Trimming at V came to 4 bases and at J to 0 bases, leaving 14 bases not matched to a gene. The CDR3 is CASSPGTGSLESSYNEQFF. The CDR3 nucleotides read TGTGCCAGCAGCCCCGGGACAGGGAGCCTCGAGAGCTCCTACAATGAGCAGTTCTTC.

V and J are TRBV11-2 and TRBJ2-1; D gene uncertain. V was clipped by 2 bases and J by 3 bases, with 5 bases between them. There are 13 residues in the CDR3. Germline CDR1 is SGHAT and CDR2 is FQNNGV. CDR3 in DNA: TGTGCCAGCAGCTTATCGGACTACAATGAGCAGTTCTTC. As protein: CASSLSDYNEQFF.

The chain carries TRBV5-6 and TRBJ1-5; the D gene is possibly TRBD1 (5 bases). Trimming removed 2 bases from V and 7 bases from J, with 13 bases in between. Germline CDR1 SGHDT, CDR2 YYEEEE. The CDR3 is made up of 14 amino acids. CDR3 amino acids: CASSLRGSGQPQHF. CDR3 nucleotide sequence: TGTGCCAGCAGCTTACGGGGCTCGGGCCAGCCCCAGCATTTT. The entire variable domain, with the rest obtained from reference TRBV5-6 and TRBJ1-5, is as follows: DAGVTQSPTHLIKTRGQQVTLRCSPKSGHDTVSWYQQALGQGPQFIFQYYEEEERQRGNFPDRFSGHQFPNYSSELNVNALLLGDSALYLCASSLRGSGQPQHFGDGTRLSIL.

This chain connects TRBV11-2 to TRBJ2-5; D not certain. The CDR3 has 14 residues. The V and J ends lost 4 bases and 4 bases respectively, with 13 bases between them. CDR1 SGHAT and CDR2 FQNNGV come from the germline V gene. The CDR3 DNA sequence: TGTGCCAGCAGCTCAATCCGCCGAGCAGAGACCCAGTACTTC. Its protein is CASSSIRRAETQYF. The complete variable domain, with remaining parts taken from reference TRBV11-2 and TRBJ2-5, reads EAGVAQSPRYKIIEKRQSVAFWCNPISGHATLYWYQQILGQGPKLLIQFQNNGVVDDSQLPKDRFSAERLKGVDSTLKIQPAKLEDSAVYLCASSSIRRAETQYFGPGTRLLVL.

The CDR3 reads CAISESGRTEAFF. The CDR3 bases are TGTGCCATCAGTGAATCCGGTCGGACTGAAGCTTTCTTT. The chain recombines TRBV10-3 with TRBJ1-1; D unclear. Germline assignment: CDR1 ENHRY and CDR2 SYGVKD. Trimming left V 3 bases short and J 5 bases short, with 10 bases between. CDR3 length equals 13 residues.

The V call is TRBV11-1, the J call TRBJ1-2; D is undetermined. CDR1 and CDR2 from the germline V gene are SGHAT and FQDESV (reference sequence). Trimming took 1 base from V and 2 from J, leaving 11 bases between them. This CDR3 contains 15 residues. The CDR3 loop is CASSLGGIKNYGYTF. The CDR3 DNA is TGTGCCAGCAGCTTAGGCGGGATTAAGAACTATGGCTACACCTTC.

This chain links TRBV6-2 or TRBV6-3 with TRBJ2-7, with 9 bases lining up with TRBD1. This CDR3 comprises 14 residues. The junction had 6 bases not matched to a gene; V was cut back by 6 bases and J by 3 bases. Per germline, CDR1 MNHEY and CDR2 SVGEGT. The CDR3 here is CASSKDRGGYEQYF. In nucleotides, the CDR3 is TGTGCCAGCAGCAAGGACAGGGGAGGCTACGAGCAGTACTTC.

Only one count was recorded for this clone. V gene TRBV24-1 combines with J gene TRBJ1-2; possible D gene TRBD1, 5 bases. CDR3 size: 12 residues. The V end lost 10 bases, the J end lost 1 base, and 9 bases lay between the germline ends. Looked up from germline, CDR1 is KGHDR and CDR2 is SFDVKD. The CDR3 region is CATSDNNYGYTF. CDR3 sequence (DNA): TGTGCCACTTCGGACAATAACTATGGCTACACCTTC.

The rearrangement joins TRBV4-3 to TRBJ2-1; unclear D gene. Germline V lookup: CDR1 LGHNA, CDR2 YSLEER. The CDR3 length is 13 residues. Trimming removed 2 bases at V and 8 bases at J, with 10 bases between. This chain's CDR3 is CASSQRNLDEQFF. The CDR3 DNA reads as TGCGCCAGCAGCCAACGGAACCTGGATGAGCAGTTCTTC.

V is TRBV5-4 and J is TRBJ1-2, with 7 bases identical to TRBD1. CDR1 and CDR2 from the germline V gene are SGHNT and YYREEE (reference sequence). This CDR3 has 13 residues. Germline trimming cut 2 bases from V and 3 bases from J; bases unmatched to any gene: 1. CDR3 DNA sequence: TGTGCCAGCAGCTTAGACAGGGACTATGGCTACACCTTC. Encoded protein: CASSLDRDYGYTF.

The J gene is TRBJ1-2, the V gene TRBV19; D may be TRBD1 (5 bases). CDR3 size: 14 residues. Trimming shortened V by 7 bases and J by 3 bases, and 15 bases separated the two germline ends. Germline loops: CDR1 LNHDA, CDR2 SQIVND (reference sequence). The CDR3 sequence: CASTPGQGYYGYTF. In nucleotides, the CDR3 is TGTGCCAGTACCCCGGGGCAGGGATACTATGGCTACACCTTC.

The CDR3 DNA follows: TGTGCCAGCAGCGTAGATGGTTCGGACAAATTCGGAGAAAAACTGTTTTTT. It yields the protein CASSVDGSDKFGEKLFF. The chain links TRBV9 to TRBJ1-4, with a tentative D call TRBD1 (5 bases). The germline V and J ends were trimmed by 0 bases and 8 bases, with 20 bases remaining between them. Germline CDR1 reads SGDLS; CDR2 reads YYNGEE. The CDR3 totals 17 residues.

This chain uses TRBV5-1 with TRBJ2-7; D perhaps matches TRBD2 (5 bases). This CDR3 comprises 14 residues. Trimming took 4 bases from V and 2 from J, leaving 13 bases between them. Germline CDR1 SGHRS, CDR2 YFSETQ. CDR3 in amino acids: CASSPQLATYEQYF. CDR3 bases: TGCGCCAGCAGCCCCCAGCTAGCTACCTACGAGCAGTACTTC.